Listed here are 4 T cell receptor beta chains from one sample, sequenced in a study of control samples from healthy donors and cancer patients. Sequencing used immunoSEQ multiplex PCR; TCRdb keeps in-frame clones, though not all of them. Of 95,000 to 150,000 clones in the sample, about 90% are singletons; the top ten hold around 1.7%. Input material: blood. The receptors were gathered from a man younger than 35 in good health.

The gene calls are TRBV30 and TRBJ2-7; D gene unclear. Trimming removed 5 bases from V and 2 bases from J, with 10 bases in between. Germline V gene lookup returns CDR1 GTSNPN and CDR2 SVGIG (reference sequence). The CDR3 sequence is 12 residues long. The CDR3 DNA reads TGTGCCTGGCAACAAAGGGCCTACGAGCAGTACTTC. Translating gives CAWQQRAYEQYF.

This clone is medium-sized. V usage is TRBV7-3 and J usage is TRBJ2-7, with 7 bases lining up with TRBD2. J lost 3 bases, V lost 5 bases, and 10 bases had no gene match. This CDR3 is built from 15 residues. Germline V CDR1 and CDR2: SGHTA, FQGTGA. CDR3: CASSLQTGRFYEQYF. The CDR3 coding sequence is TGTGCCAGCAGCCTTCAGACCGGGAGGTTCTACGAGCAGTACTTC.

The chain joins TRBV12-3 or TRBV12-4 to TRBJ2-7, with D possibly TRBD2 on 6 matching bases. V lost 7 bases, J lost 3 bases, and 13 bases lay in between. The CDR3 covers 13 residues. CDR3 bases: TGTGCCAGCAATACGGGACTGAGCTACGAGCAGTACTTC. Translation gives CASNTGLSYEQYF.

The rearrangement uses TRBV6-5 and TRBJ2-2; D is perhaps TRBD2 (6 bases). V gave up 7 bases and J gave up 4 bases, with 13 bases separating them. CDR3 length: 14 residues. From germline, CDR1 is MNHEY and CDR2 SVGAGI. The CDR3 is CASTLRGGTGELFF. DNA of the CDR3: TGTGCCAGCACCCTACGGGGAGGCACCGGGGAGCTGTTTTTT.